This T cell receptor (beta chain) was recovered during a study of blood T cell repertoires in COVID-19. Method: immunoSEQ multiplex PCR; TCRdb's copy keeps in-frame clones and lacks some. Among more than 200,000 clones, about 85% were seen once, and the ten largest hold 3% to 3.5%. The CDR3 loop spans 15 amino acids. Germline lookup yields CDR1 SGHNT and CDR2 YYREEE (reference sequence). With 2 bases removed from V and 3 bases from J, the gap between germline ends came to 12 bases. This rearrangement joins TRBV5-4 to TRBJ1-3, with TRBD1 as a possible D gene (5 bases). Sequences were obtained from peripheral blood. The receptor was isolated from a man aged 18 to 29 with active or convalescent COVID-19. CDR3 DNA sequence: TGTGCCAGCAGCTTAAAACAGGATTTTGGAAACACCATATATTTT. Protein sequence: CASSLKQDFGNTIYF.